The 18 T cell receptor beta chains listed next were all sequenced from one sample in a study of T-cell reconstitution after alpha-beta-depleted transplantation in children. The authors prepared the TCRbeta library with unique molecular identifiers. TCRdb processed the PCR reads anew with MiXCR; each CDR3 protein has one entry. The repertoire holds about 100,000 distinct CDR3 sequences, with approximately 6.4% as singletons. Specimen: PBMCs, mostly from graft donor cells, collected 360 days after TCRalphabeta/CD19-depleted stem cell transplant. These receptors all stem from a male patient aged 2-15 years who had a stem cell transplant for acute lymphoblastic leukemia, so the T cells may come from the graft donor.

In its sample, this clonotype was seen a few times. The chain has TRBV11-2 and TRBJ1-6; no reliable D call. Germline lookup yields CDR1 SGHAT and CDR2 FQNNGV. The CDR3 has 18 residues. Trimming removed 5 bases at V and 8 bases at J, with 25 bases between. CDR3 DNA sequence: TGTGCCAGCAGCCTACTATCTTGGACTTCTCCCGGACATTCACCCCTCCACTTT. This sequence encodes CASSLLSWTSPGHSPLHF.

This clonotype was observed a few times. J is TRBJ2-7 and V is TRBV24-1, with TRBD1 matching 9 bases. Germline values: CDR1 KGHDR, CDR2 SFDVKD. With 0 bases clipped from V and 3 bases from J, the junction kept 5 bases outside the gene matches. There are 16 residues in the CDR3. The CDR3 here is CATSDLPGQGCYEQYF. The CDR3 nucleotides read TGTGCCACCAGTGATTTGCCGGGACAGGGTTGCTACGAGCAGTACTTC.

This clonotype was counted many times. The V gene is TRBV10-3, the J gene TRBJ2-7, with TRBD2 matching over 7 bases. CDR3 size: 16 residues. V lost 0 bases to trimming and J lost 3 bases; unmatched junction nucleotides: 8. Germline loops: CDR1 ENHRY, CDR2 SYGVKD. Here the CDR3 DNA reads TGTGCCATCAGTGAGTCTAGGACTAGGGAGTACTACGAGCAGTACTTC. Protein sequence: CAISESRTREYYEQYF.

V is TRBV11-2 and J is TRBJ1-4, with D tentatively TRBD1 (6 bases). Looked up from germline, CDR1 is SGHAT and CDR2 is FQNNGV. Trimming left V 4 bases short and J 7 bases short, with 13 bases between. The CDR3 consists of 14 residues. In nucleotides, the CDR3 is TGTGCCAGCAGCTCCCGGGACACCGGTGAAAAACTGTTTTTT. Protein product: CASSSRDTGEKLFF.

The rearrangement joins TRBV10-3 to TRBJ1-5; 9 bases agree with TRBD1. The CDR3 runs to 16 residues. Germline V lookup: CDR1 ENHRY, CDR2 SYGVKD. V lost 0 bases to trimming and J lost 3 bases; unmatched junction nucleotides: 3. The CDR3 is CAISESGTGNNQPQHF. In nucleotides, the CDR3 is TGTGCCATCAGTGAGTCGGGGACAGGGAACAATCAGCCCCAGCATTTT.

The chain combines TRBV4-3 with TRBJ2-7; possibly TRBD1 or TRBD2 for D (5 bases each). The ends were cut back, 1 base at V and 2 bases at J, with 9 bases in the middle. The CDR3 spans 14 residues. In germline, CDR1 is LGHNA, CDR2 YSLEER. CDR3: CASSQVRGPYEQYF. The CDR3 nucleotides read TGCGCCAGCAGCCAAGTGAGGGGTCCCTACGAGCAGTACTTC.

This clonotype has at least ten counts. The chain has TRBV20-1 and TRBJ2-1, with D perhaps matching TRBD1 or TRBD2 (5 bases each). Deletions cut 3 bases from V and 9 bases from J, with 9 bases between. Per germline, CDR1 DFQATT and CDR2 SNEGSKA (reference sequence). The CDR3 length is 11 residues. The CDR3 region has the DNA TGCAGTGCTAGGTGGGGGACTGAGCAGTTCTTC. Its translation: CSARWGTEQFF.

The chain employs TRBV11-2 and TRBJ1-5; TRBD1 agrees at 7 bases. J lost 5 bases, V lost 2 bases, and 3 bases had no gene match. The germline CDR1 and CDR2 sequences are SGHAT and FQNNGV. This CDR3 has 14 residues. CDR3 coding DNA: TGTGCCAGCAGCTTAACAGGGGTTCATCAGCCCCAGCATTTT. Protein product: CASSLTGVHQPQHF. Variable domain in full (rest from reference TRBV11-2 and TRBJ1-5): EAGVAQSPRYKIIEKRQSVAFWCNPISGHATLYWYQQILGQGPKLLIQFQNNGVVDDSQLPKDRFSAERLKGVDSTLKIQPAKLEDSAVYLCASSLTGVHQPQHFGDGTRLSIL.

This clonotype has more than one count but fewer than ten. The V and J genes are TRBV9 and TRBJ2-2; tentative D call: TRBD2 (7 bases). Trimming stripped 3 bases from V and 8 bases from J, with 14 bases between. CDR1 and CDR2 (germline): SGDLS, YYNGEE. The CDR3 length is 14 residues. CDR3 sequence: CASSEGGALGELFF. The CDR3 DNA follows: TGTGCCAGCAGCGAAGGGGGGGCTCTAGGGGAGCTGTTTTTT.

At least ten counts were recorded for this clonotype. The rearrangement joins TRBV7-3 to TRBJ2-5, with TRBD1 matching over 12 bases. Trimming at V came to 4 bases and at J to 5 bases, leaving 5 bases not matched to a gene. CDR1 is SGHTA, CDR2 FQGTGA, per germline. This CDR3 region has 15 residues. The CDR3 DNA is TGTGCCAGCAGCTCCGGGACAGGGGGCAGTGAGACCCAGTACTTC. Translation: CASSSGTGGSETQYF.

There are many counts of this clonotype. The rearrangement joins TRBV9 to TRBJ2-2, with 11 bases that match TRBD2. The CDR3 spans 18 residues. Germline CDR1 SGDLS, CDR2 YYNGEE. V was clipped by 1 base and J by 2 bases; unmatched bases: 7. CDR3 sequence (DNA): TGTGCCAGCAGCGTATCGAGACTAGCGGGGACAAACACCGGGGAGCTGTTTTTT. As protein: CASSVSRLAGTNTGELFF.

This clonotype has only a few counts. The V and J genes are TRBV7-9 and TRBJ1-3, with 7 bases identical to TRBD1. The CDR3 is 17 residues long. V shed 5 bases, J shed 0 bases, and the junction held 10 bases outside the gene matches. Germline assignment: CDR1 SEHNR and CDR2 FQNEAQ (reference sequence). CDR3 bases: TGTGCCAGCAGCACGTCGACAGGGTGGGACTCTGGAAACACCATATATTTT. The encoded protein is CASSTSTGWDSGNTIYF.

This clonotype was picked up a small number of times. The rearrangement uses TRBV29-1 and TRBJ2-1, with 7 positions matching TRBD2. Germline CDR1 is SQVTM and CDR2 is ANQGSEA. Losses at the gene ends were 6 bases for V and 7 bases for J; bases not matched to a gene: 12. The CDR3 has 14 amino acids. The CDR3 region is CSVVAGLDGNEQFF. The CDR3 DNA reads TGCAGCGTGGTAGCGGGCCTTGATGGAAATGAGCAGTTCTTC.

The chain recombines TRBV6-5 with TRBJ2-7; 9 bases are shared with TRBD1. The CDR3 extends over 14 amino acids. Germline loops: CDR1 MNHEY, CDR2 SVGAGI. Trimming cost V 0 bases and J 6 bases; bases outside gene matches: 3. The CDR3 protein is CASSYSGTGSEQYF. In nucleotides, the CDR3 is TGTGCCAGCAGTTACTCCGGGACAGGGTCCGAGCAGTACTTC.

This clonotype was seen many times. The J gene is TRBJ1-5, the V gene TRBV2, with D unclear. Deletions cut 6 bases from V and 8 bases from J, with 11 bases between. The CDR3 extends over 12 amino acids. The V gene's germline CDR1 is SNHLY and CDR2 FYNNEI. CDR3 sequence: CASRAGREPQHF. CDR3 DNA: TGTGCCAGCAGGGCCGGGCGGGAGCCCCAGCATTTT.

This clonotype was picked up many times. The chain links TRBV9 to TRBJ2-1; D gene uncertain. The CDR3 totals 12 residues. Germline lookup yields CDR1 SGDLS and CDR2 YYNGEE. Trimming pared 3 bases from V and 8 bases from J, leaving 9 bases between. This CDR3 is CASSEGRDEQFF. The CDR3 bases are TGTGCCAGCAGCGAAGGGCGAGATGAGCAGTTCTTC. The full variable domain, rest sourced from reference TRBV9 and TRBJ2-1, is DSGVTQTPKHLITATGQRVTLRCSPRSGDLSVYWYQQSLDQGLQFLIQYYNGEERAKGNILERFSAQQFPDLHSELNLSSLELGDSALYFCASSEGRDEQFFGPGTRLTVL.

At least ten counts were recorded for this clonotype. The rearrangement links TRBV6-5 to TRBJ1-1; a weak D match, TRBD1 (6 bases). V lost 5 bases and J 3 bases, leaving 10 bases between the germline ends. Per the germline V gene, CDR1 is MNHEY and CDR2 is SVGAGI. This CDR3 comprises 13 residues. CDR3 DNA sequence: TGTGCCAGCAGTCCCAGGGGACACACTGAAGCTTTCTTT. Its protein product is CASSPRGHTEAFF.

The rearrangement joins TRBV25-1 to TRBJ1-5, with D possibly being TRBD1 (5 bases). Trimming took off 4 bases at V and 2 bases at J, with 12 bases between the two ends. The CDR3 is 15 residues long. Germline V gives CDR1 MGHDK, CDR2 SYGVNS. The CDR3: CASSGTGLGNQPQHF. Written as DNA, the CDR3 is TGTGCCAGCAGTGGTACAGGTTTGGGCAATCAGCCCCAGCATTTT. The variable domain in full, with the rest retrieved from reference TRBV25-1 and TRBJ1-5, is EADIYQTPRYLVIGTGKKITLECSQTMGHDKMYWYQQDPGMELHLIHYSYGVNSTEKGDLSSESTVSRIRTEHFPLTLESARPSHTSQYLCASSGTGLGNQPQHFGDGTRLSIL.